A single sample gave rise to the 16 T cell receptor beta chains below, sequenced in a study of T cell responses to AZD1222 COVID-19 vaccine. Libraries were prepared by immunoSEQ multiplex PCR; TCRdb keeps only in-frame clonotypes and omits some of them. Here the sample spans about 140,000 clones, 80% to 95% being singletons. The specimen comprised peripheral blood, sampled on day 0 of AZD1222 vaccination. The receptors were sampled from an adult in good health.

The rearrangement joins TRBV3-1 (or the pseudogene TRBV3-2) to TRBJ1-2, with D perhaps TRBD1 (6 bases). The CDR3 is 16 residues long. V was trimmed by 1 base and J by 5 bases, leaving 17 bases between them. In germline, CDR1 is LGHDT, CDR2 YNNKEL (reference sequence). The CDR3 reads CASSQVLTGRTYGYTF. CDR3 DNA sequence: TGTGCCAGCAGCCAAGTCCTTACAGGGAGGACGTATGGCTACACCTTC.

This clone has a handful of counts. V gene TRBV5-4 combines with J gene TRBJ1-5, with 7 bases that match TRBD1. There are 14 residues in the CDR3. The germline gives CDR1 SGHNT, CDR2 YYREEE (reference sequence). Trimming took 1 base from V and 4 from J; bases not matched to a gene: 2. CDR3 DNA: TGTGCCAGCAGCTTGCAGGGGGGGAATCAGCCCCAGCATTTT. Amino acid sequence: CASSLQGGNQPQHF.

A single count supports this clone. The chain has TRBV7-8 and TRBJ1-2, with 7 nucleotides matching TRBD1. The CDR3 sequence is 12 residues long. The V and J ends lost 5 bases and 4 bases, in that order; junction bases with no gene match: 1. Germline CDR1 and CDR2: SGHVS and FQNEAQ. CDR3 DNA sequence: TGTGCCAGCAGCCCAGGGGGCTATGGCTACACCTTC. Protein product: CASSPGGYGYTF.

The chain joins TRBV5-1 to TRBJ2-2; D is perhaps TRBD2 (5 bases). The CDR3 runs to 15 residues. Germline lookup yields CDR1 SGHRS and CDR2 YFSETQ. The ends were cut back, 1 base at V and 5 bases at J, with 12 bases in the middle. The CDR3 sequence is CASSLPQPGTGELFF. CDR3 in DNA: TGCGCCAGCAGCTTGCCTCAGCCGGGGACCGGGGAGCTGTTTTTT.

The chain couples TRBV15 to TRBJ2-5; unclear D gene. CDR3 length: 16 amino acids. V was shortened by 0 bases and J by 5 bases, with 16 bases between the two germline ends. Germline V gene sequence: CDR1 LNHNV, CDR2 YYDKDF (reference sequence). CDR3 in amino acids: CATSRDPVAASETQYF. CDR3 sequence (DNA): TGTGCCACCAGCAGAGATCCTGTTGCCGCATCGGAGACCCAGTACTTC.

The CDR3 bases are TGCGCCAGCAGCCCTGGGACAGGGGGAGGCAATGAGCAGTTCTTC. It translates to CASSPGTGGGNEQFF. The V call is TRBV4-3, the J call TRBJ2-1; TRBD1 aligns across 11 bases. The CDR3 covers 15 residues. With V trimmed by 4 bases and J by 6 bases, 5 bases remained unmatched. Germline V gives CDR1 LGHNA, CDR2 YSLEER.

This rearrangement joins TRBV7-3 to TRBJ1-2, with D possibly TRBD1 on 5 matching bases. CDR3 size: 15 residues. Germline-derived CDR1 and CDR2 are SGHTA and FQGTGA. Trimming shortened V by 1 base and J by 3 bases, and 12 bases separated the two germline ends. The CDR3 reads CASSLMGVVDYGYTF. CDR3 nucleotide sequence: TGTGCCAGCAGCTTAATGGGGGTGGTAGACTATGGCTACACCTTC. The variable domain in full, completed from reference TRBV7-3 and TRBJ1-2, reads GAGVSQTPSNKVTEKGKYVELRCDPISGHTALYWYRQSLGQGPEFLIYFQGTGAADDSGLPNDRFFAVRPEGSVSTLKIQRTERGDSAVYLCASSLMGVVDYGYTFGSGTRLTVV.

The chain is built from TRBV30 and TRBJ2-3, with TRBD2 as a possible D gene (5 bases). Germline V lookup: CDR1 GTSNPN, CDR2 SVGIG (reference sequence). V was clipped by 0 bases and J by 1 base, with 11 bases between them. The CDR3 loop spans 15 amino acids. The CDR3 sequence is CAWSVGLAGTDTQYF. The DNA of the CDR3 is TGTGCCTGGAGTGTCGGGCTAGCTGGCACAGATACGCAGTATTTT. Filled out from reference TRBV30 and TRBJ2-3, the complete variable domain reads SQTIHQWPATLVQPVGSPLSLECTVEGTSNPNLYWYRQAAGRGLQLLFYSVGIGQISSEVPQNLSASRPQDRQFILSSKKLLLSDSGFYLCAWSVGLAGTDTQYFGPGTRLTVL.

The genes are TRBV19 and TRBJ1-1; D ambiguous. Germline loops: CDR1 LNHDA, CDR2 SQIVND (reference sequence). Trimming took 4 bases from V and 6 from J, leaving 15 bases between them. The CDR3 sequence is 14 residues long. The CDR3 protein is CASSRGIPVPEAFF. In DNA form, the CDR3 reads TGTGCCAGTAGTAGAGGGATCCCCGTACCTGAAGCTTTCTTT.

The chain carries TRBV19 and TRBJ1-2; TRBD1 agrees at 10 bases. This CDR3 contains 15 residues. Germline CDR1 and CDR2: LNHDA and SQIVND (reference sequence). The V and J ends lost 5 bases and 2 bases, in that order; junction bases with no gene match: 5. Here the CDR3 reads CASSAQGQGNYGYTF. The DNA for the CDR3 is TGTGCCAGTAGTGCCCAGGGACAGGGGAACTATGGCTACACCTTC.

The rearrangement links TRBV27 to TRBJ2-7; unclear D gene. V lost 3 bases to trimming and J lost 2 bases, with 14 bases between them. Per germline, CDR1 MNHEY and CDR2 SMNVEV (reference sequence). The CDR3 totals 15 residues. This CDR3 is CASSLVAGGAYEQYF. CDR3 DNA sequence: TGTGCCAGCAGTTTGGTGGCAGGTGGGGCCTACGAGCAGTACTTC.

This clone was found a few times. The chain combines TRBV10-2 with TRBJ2-7; possible D gene TRBD1, 5 bases. The CDR3 runs to 13 residues. V gave up 6 bases and J gave up 3 bases, with 12 bases separating them. CDR1 is WSHSY and CDR2 is SAAADI in the germline V gene. CDR3: CASRGRRNYEQYF. The DNA for the CDR3 is TGCGCCAGCAGGGGGCGGAGAAACTACGAGCAGTACTTC.

This sequence joins TRBV5-5 and TRBJ2-1; possibly TRBD1 or TRBD2 for D (5 bases each). Germline-derived CDR1 and CDR2 are SGHKS and YYEKEE (reference sequence). CDR3 size: 17 residues. The V and J ends lost 3 bases and 0 bases respectively, with 16 bases between them. The CDR3 region is CASSSPLGESSYNEQFF. The CDR3 region has the DNA TGTGCCAGCAGCTCCCCGCTAGGGGAGAGCTCCTACAATGAGCAGTTCTTC.

The chain carries TRBV30 and TRBJ1-1, with 11 bases identical to TRBD1. The CDR3 loop spans 14 amino acids. V was clipped by 3 bases and J by 3 bases; unmatched bases: 3. The germline V gene encodes CDR1 GTSNPN and CDR2 SVGIG (reference sequence). The CDR3 is CAWRDRGRDTEAFF. The CDR3 nucleotides read TGTGCCTGGAGGGACAGGGGGCGCGACACTGAAGCTTTCTTT.

The chain recombines TRBV2 with TRBJ2-3, with 11 positions matching TRBD1. The CDR3 has 15 amino acids. The ends lost 11 bases at V and 5 bases at J; junction bases unmatched: 12. Germline V gene data show CDR1 as SNHLY and CDR2 as FYNNEI. Here the CDR3 reads CAFQKGTGGRDTQYF. The CDR3 coding sequence is TGTGCCTTCCAAAAGGGGACAGGGGGTAGAGATACGCAGTATTTT.

J is TRBJ2-3 and V is TRBV19; D call uncertain. From germline, CDR1 is LNHDA and CDR2 SQIVND (reference sequence). The CDR3 totals 15 residues. Trimming removed 2 bases at V and 4 bases at J, with 13 bases between. The DNA for the CDR3 is TGTGCCAGTAGTATAAGGGCCCTAACTTCAGATACGCAGTATTTT. The encoded protein is CASSIRALTSDTQYF.